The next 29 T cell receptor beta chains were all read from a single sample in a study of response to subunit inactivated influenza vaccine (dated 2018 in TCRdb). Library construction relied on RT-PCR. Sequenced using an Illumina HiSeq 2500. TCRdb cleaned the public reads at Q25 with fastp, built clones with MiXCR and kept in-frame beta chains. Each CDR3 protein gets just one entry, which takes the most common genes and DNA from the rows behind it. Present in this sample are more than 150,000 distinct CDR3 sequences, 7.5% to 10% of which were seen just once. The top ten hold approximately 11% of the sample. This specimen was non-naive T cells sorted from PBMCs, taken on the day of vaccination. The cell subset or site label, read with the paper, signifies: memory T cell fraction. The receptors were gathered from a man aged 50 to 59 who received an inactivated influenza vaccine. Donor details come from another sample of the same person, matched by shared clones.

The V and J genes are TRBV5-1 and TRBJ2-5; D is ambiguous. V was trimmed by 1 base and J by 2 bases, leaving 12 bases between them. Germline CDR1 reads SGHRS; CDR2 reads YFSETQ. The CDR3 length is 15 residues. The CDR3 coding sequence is TGCGCCAGCAGCTTGCAGGCACAGCCTCAAGAGACCCAGTACTTC. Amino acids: CASSLQAQPQETQYF.

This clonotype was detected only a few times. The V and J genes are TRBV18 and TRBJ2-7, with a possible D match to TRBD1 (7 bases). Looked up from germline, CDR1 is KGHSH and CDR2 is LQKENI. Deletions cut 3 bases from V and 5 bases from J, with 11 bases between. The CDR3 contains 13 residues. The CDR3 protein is CASSPAGGHEQYF. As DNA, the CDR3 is TGTGCCAGCTCACCGGCAGGGGGGCACGAGCAGTACTTC.

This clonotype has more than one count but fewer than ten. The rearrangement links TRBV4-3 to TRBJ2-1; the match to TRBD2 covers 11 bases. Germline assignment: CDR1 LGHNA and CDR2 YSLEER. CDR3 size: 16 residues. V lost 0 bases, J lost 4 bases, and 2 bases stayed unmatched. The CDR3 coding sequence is TGCGCCAGCAGCCAAGATACTAGCGGGGGTTACAATGAGCAGTTCTTC. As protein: CASSQDTSGGYNEQFF.

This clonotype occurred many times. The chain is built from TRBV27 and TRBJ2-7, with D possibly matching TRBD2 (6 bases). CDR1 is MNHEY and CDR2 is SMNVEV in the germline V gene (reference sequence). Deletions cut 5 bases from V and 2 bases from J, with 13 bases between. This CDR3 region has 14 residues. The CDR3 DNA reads TGTGCCAGCAGTAAAACCGGGGAGGCCTACGAGCAGTACTTC. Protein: CASSKTGEAYEQYF.

CDR3 DNA: TGTGCCAGCTGTTTAAGAATAGGGACCGCTGACTCTGGGGCCAACGTCCTGACTTTC. This codes for CASCLRIGTADSGANVLTF. This chain connects TRBV3-1 to TRBJ2-6; D may correspond to TRBD1 or TRBD2 (5 bases each). From germline, CDR1 is LGHDT and CDR2 YNNKEL (reference sequence). The CDR3 is made up of 19 amino acids. V was pared by 8 bases and J by 0 bases, with 23 bases between. Combining the CDR3 with reference TRBV3-1 and TRBJ2-6 gives the whole variable domain DTAVSQTPKYLVTQMGNDKSIKCEQNLGHDTMYWYKQDSKKFLKIMFSYNNKELIINETVPNRFSPKSPDKAHLNLHINSLELGDSAVYFCASCLRIGTADSGANVLTFGAGSRLTVL.

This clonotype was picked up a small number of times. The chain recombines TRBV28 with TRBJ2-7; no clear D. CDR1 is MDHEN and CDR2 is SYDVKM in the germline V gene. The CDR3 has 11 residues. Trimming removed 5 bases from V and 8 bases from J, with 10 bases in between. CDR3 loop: CASSTKTQQYF. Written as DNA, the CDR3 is TGTGCCAGCAGTACTAAGACGCAGCAGTACTTC.

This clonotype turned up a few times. The CDR3 DNA reads TGTGCCAGCAGCGGTCAAGCGGGAGTAAACACCGGGGAGCTGTTTTTT. Protein: CASSGQAGVNTGELFF. V and J are TRBV7-2 and TRBJ2-2; TRBD2 aligns across 8 bases. Germline-derived CDR1 and CDR2 are SGHTA and FQGNSA. CDR3 length: 16 amino acids. V lost 5 bases and J lost 2; bases outside the gene matches: 7. Combining the CDR3 with reference TRBV7-2 and TRBJ2-2 gives the whole variable domain GAGVSQSPSNKVTEKGKDVELRCDPISGHTALYWYRQSLGQGLEFLIYFQGNSAPDKSGLPSDRFSAERTGGSVSTLTIQRTQQEDSAVYLCASSGQAGVNTGELFFGEGSRLTVL.

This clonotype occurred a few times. The CDR3: CSVEDSRGKLFF. The DNA for the CDR3 is TGCAGCGTTGAAGACAGTAGGGGAAAACTGTTTTTT. V and J are TRBV29-1 and TRBJ1-4; perhaps TRBD1 as D (5 bases). Per the germline V gene, CDR1 is SQVTM and CDR2 is ANQGSEA. The CDR3 totals 12 residues. V was shortened by 0 bases and J by 10 bases, with 9 bases between the two germline ends.

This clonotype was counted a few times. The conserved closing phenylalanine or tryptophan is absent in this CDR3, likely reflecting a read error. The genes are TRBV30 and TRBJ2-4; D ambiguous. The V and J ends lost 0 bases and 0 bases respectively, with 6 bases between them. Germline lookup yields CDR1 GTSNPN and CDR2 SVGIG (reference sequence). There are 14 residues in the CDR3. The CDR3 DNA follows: TGTGCCTGGAGTGTAGAGGTAGCCAAAAACATTCAGTACTCC. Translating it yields CAWSVEVAKNIQYS.

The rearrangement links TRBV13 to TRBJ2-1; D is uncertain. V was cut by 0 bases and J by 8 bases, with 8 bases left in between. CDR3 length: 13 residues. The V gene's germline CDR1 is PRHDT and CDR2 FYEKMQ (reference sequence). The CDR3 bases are TGTGCCAGCAGCTTAGGCCTAAAGGATGAGCAGTTCTTC. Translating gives CASSLGLKDEQFF.

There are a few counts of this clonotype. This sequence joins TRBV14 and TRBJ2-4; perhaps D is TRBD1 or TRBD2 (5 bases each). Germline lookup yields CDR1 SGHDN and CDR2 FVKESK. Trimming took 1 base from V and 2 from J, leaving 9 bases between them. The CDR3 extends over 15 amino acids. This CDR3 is CASSQVGGTKNIQYF. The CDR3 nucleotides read TGTGCCAGCAGCCAAGTTGGGGGAACCAAAAACATTCAGTACTTC.

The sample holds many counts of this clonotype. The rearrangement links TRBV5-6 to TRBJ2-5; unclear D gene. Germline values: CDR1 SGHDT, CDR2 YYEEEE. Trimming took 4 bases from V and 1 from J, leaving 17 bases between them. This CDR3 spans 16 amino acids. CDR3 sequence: CASSSRKRTPQETQYF. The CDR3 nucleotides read TGTGCCAGCAGCAGCCGGAAGCGAACACCCCAAGAGACCCAGTACTTC.

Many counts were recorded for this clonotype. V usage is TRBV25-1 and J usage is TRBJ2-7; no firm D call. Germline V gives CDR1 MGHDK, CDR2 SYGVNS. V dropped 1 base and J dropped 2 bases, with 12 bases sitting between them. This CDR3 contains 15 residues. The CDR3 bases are TGTGCCAGCAGTGAATCAGAGGTTTCCACCTACGAGCAGTACTTC. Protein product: CASSESEVSTYEQYF.

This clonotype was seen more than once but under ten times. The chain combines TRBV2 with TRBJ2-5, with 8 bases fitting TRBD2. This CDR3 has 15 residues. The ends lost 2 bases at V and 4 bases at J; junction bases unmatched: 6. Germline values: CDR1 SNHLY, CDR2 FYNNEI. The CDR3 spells CASSELRLASETQYF. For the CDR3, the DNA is TGTGCCAGCAGTGAACTAAGACTAGCGTCAGAGACCCAGTACTTC.

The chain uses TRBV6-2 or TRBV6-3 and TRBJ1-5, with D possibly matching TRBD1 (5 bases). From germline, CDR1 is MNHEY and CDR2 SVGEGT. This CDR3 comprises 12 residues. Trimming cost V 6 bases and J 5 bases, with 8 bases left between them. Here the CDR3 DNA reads TGTGCCAGCAGGGGGGGGGATCAGCCCCAGCATTTT. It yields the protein CASRGGDQPQHF.

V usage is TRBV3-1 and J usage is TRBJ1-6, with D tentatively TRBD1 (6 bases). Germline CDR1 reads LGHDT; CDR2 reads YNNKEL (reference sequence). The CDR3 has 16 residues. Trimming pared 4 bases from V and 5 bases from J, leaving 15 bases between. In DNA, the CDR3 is TGTGCCAGCAGCCCTCAGACGGGACATAATAATTCACCCCTCCACTTT. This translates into CASSPQTGHNNSPLHF. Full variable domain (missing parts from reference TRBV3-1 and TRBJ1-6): DTAVSQTPKYLVTQMGNDKSIKCEQNLGHDTMYWYKQDSKKFLKIMFSYNNKELIINETVPNRFSPKSPDKAHLNLHINSLELGDSAVYFCASSPQTGHNNSPLHFGNGTRLTVT.

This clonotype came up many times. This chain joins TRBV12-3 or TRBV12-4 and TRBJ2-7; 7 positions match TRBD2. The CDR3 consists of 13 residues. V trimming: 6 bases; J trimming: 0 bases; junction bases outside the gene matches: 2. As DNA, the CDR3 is TGTGCCAGCAGGCGGGGGAACTCCTACGAGCAGTACTTC. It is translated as CASRRGNSYEQYF.

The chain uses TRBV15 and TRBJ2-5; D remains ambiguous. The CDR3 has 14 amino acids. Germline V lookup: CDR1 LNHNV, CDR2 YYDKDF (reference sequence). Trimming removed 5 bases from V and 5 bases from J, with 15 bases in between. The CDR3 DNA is TGTGCCACCAGCCCCCTGGATACTGGGGAGACCCAGTACTTC. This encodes CATSPLDTGETQYF. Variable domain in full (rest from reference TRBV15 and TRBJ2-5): DAMVIQNPRYQVTQFGKPVTLSCSQTLNHNVMYWYQQKSSQAPKLLFHYYDKDFNNEADTPDNFQSRRPNTSFCFLDIRSPGLGDTAMYLCATSPLDTGETQYFGPGTRLLVL.

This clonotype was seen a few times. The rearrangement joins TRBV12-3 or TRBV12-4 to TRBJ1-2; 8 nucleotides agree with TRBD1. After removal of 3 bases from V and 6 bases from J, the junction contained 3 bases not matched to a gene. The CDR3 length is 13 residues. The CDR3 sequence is CASSLGQADGYTF. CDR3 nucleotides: TGTGCCAGCAGTTTGGGACAGGCAGATGGCTACACCTTC.

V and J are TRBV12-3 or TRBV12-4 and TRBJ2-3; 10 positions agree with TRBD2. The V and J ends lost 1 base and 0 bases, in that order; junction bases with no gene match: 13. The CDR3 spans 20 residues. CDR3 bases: TGTGCCAGCAGTTTAGTTGGGGTTTGGACTAGCGGAACTAGCACAGATACGCAGTATTTT. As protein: CASSLVGVWTSGTSTDTQYF.

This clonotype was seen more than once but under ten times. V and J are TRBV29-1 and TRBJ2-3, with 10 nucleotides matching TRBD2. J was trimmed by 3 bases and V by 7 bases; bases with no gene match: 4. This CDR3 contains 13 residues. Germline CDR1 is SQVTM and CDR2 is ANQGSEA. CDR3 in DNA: TGCAGCGCTGGACTAGCGGTAACAGATACGCAGTATTTT. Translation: CSAGLAVTDTQYF.

The CDR3 DNA follows: TGTGCCAGCTCACCACCGGGGAACAATGAGCAGTTCTTC. Its translation: CASSPPGNNEQFF. The chain has TRBV18 and TRBJ2-1, with D uncertain. The CDR3 loop spans 13 amino acids. The germline V gene has CDR1 KGHSH and CDR2 LQKENI. V was pared by 0 bases and J by 5 bases, with 5 bases between. The full variable domain, its missing parts supplied by reference TRBV18 and TRBJ2-1, is NAGVMQNPRHLVRRRGQEARLRCSPMKGHSHVYWYRQLPEEGLKFMVYLQKENIIDESGMPKERFSAEFPKEGPSILRIQQVVRGDSAAYFCASSPPGNNEQFFGPGTRLTVL.

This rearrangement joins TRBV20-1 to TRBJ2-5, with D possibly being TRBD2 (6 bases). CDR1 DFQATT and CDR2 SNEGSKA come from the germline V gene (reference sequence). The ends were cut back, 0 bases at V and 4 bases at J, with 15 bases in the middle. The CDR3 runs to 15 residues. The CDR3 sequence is CSARDGGLVLETQYF. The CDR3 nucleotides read TGCAGTGCTAGAGATGGAGGGCTAGTGCTAGAGACCCAGTACTTC.

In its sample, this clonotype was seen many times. CDR3 region: CASSAQGGGDQPQHF. CDR3 nucleotides: TGCGCCAGCAGCGCTCAGGGTGGAGGTGATCAGCCCCAGCATTTT. The genes are TRBV5-1 and TRBJ1-5, with D perhaps matching TRBD1 (5 bases). V lost 4 bases and J lost 5, with 16 bases in between. Germline values: CDR1 SGHRS, CDR2 YFSETQ. The CDR3 extends over 15 amino acids.

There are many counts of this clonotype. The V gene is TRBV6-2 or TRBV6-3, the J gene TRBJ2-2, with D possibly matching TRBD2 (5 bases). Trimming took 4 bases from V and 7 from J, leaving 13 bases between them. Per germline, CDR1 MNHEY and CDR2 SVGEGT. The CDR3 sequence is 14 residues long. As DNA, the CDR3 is TGTGCCAGCAGTTTACAACTAGGGCTCGGGGAGCTGTTTTTT. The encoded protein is CASSLQLGLGELFF.

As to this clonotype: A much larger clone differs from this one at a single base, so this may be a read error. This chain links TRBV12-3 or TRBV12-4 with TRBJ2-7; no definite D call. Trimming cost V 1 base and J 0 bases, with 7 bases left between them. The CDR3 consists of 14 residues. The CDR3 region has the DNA TGTGCCAGCAGTTTAGGTGTCCACTCCTACGAGCAGTACTTC. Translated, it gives CASSLGVHSYEQYF.

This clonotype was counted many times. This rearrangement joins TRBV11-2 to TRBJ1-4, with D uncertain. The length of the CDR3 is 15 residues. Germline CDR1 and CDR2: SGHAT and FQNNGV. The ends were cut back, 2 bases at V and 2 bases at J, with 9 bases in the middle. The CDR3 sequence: CASSLSGLTNEKLFF. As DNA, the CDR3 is TGTGCCAGCAGCTTAAGTGGGCTTACTAATGAAAAACTGTTTTTT.

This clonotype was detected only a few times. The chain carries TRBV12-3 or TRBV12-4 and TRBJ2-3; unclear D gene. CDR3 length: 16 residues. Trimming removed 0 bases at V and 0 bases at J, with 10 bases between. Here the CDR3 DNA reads TGTGCCAGCAGTTTAGCCCGGGTGCCTAGCACAGATACGCAGTATTTT. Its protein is CASSLARVPSTDTQYF.

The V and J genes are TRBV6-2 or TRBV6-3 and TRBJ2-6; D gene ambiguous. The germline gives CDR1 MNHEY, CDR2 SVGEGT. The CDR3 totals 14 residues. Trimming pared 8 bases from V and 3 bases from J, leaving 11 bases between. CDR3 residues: CASFPHDGANVLTF. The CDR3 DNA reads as TGTGCCAGCTTCCCCCATGATGGGGCCAACGTCCTGACTTTC.